One and the same sample provided the 5 T cell receptor beta chains below, sequenced in a study of cytomegalovirus exposure and HLA in healthy donors. The assay was immunoSEQ multiplex PCR, and TCRdb's table has in-frame clones only and misses some. This sample yields around 140,000 clones, of which 87% are seen a single time; roughly 4.5% belongs to the top ten. The source material was PBMCs. The receptors were sampled from a man aged 18 to 29 in good health and CMV-seropositive.

The chain uses TRBV4-1 and TRBJ2-7, with 8 bases fitting TRBD2. Germline V gives CDR1 MGHRA, CDR2 YSYEKL. CDR3 length: 17 amino acids. The trim removed 0 bases at V and 3 bases at J, leaving 10 bases unmatched. As DNA, the CDR3 is TGCGCCAGCAGCCAAGAAGGGGAGGCGGGGGGCCTCTACGAGCAGTACTTC. Protein: CASSQEGEAGGLYEQYF.

This chain connects TRBV28 to TRBJ2-1, with 7 bases identical to TRBD1. Germline V gene lookup returns CDR1 MDHEN and CDR2 SYDVKM. The V gene end was trimmed by 8 bases and the J gene end by 4 bases; junction bases not matched to a gene: 8. The CDR3 spans 14 residues. Written as DNA, the CDR3 is TGTGCCAGCGCCCAGGGGGTCGGTTACAATGAGCAGTTCTTC. Translating gives CASAQGVGYNEQFF.

The gene calls are TRBV10-1 and TRBJ2-3; a possible D gene is TRBD1 (5 bases). The ends were cut back, 2 bases at V and 3 bases at J, with 9 bases in the middle. CDR1 and CDR2 (germline): WNHNN, SYGVQD (reference sequence). The CDR3 has 14 amino acids. The CDR3 DNA reads as TGCGCCAGCAGTGAGGCAGGGTCGACAGATACGCAGTATTTT. Its protein product is CASSEAGSTDTQYF.

The chain employs TRBV6-1 and TRBJ1-6; 7 positions agree with TRBD1. This CDR3 has 16 residues. CDR1 is MNHNS, CDR2 SASEGT, per germline. The V gene end was trimmed by 4 bases and the J gene end by 6 bases; junction bases not matched to a gene: 9. CDR3 in amino acids: CASSVGPTGINSPLHF. The CDR3 DNA sequence: TGTGCCAGCAGTGTTGGACCGACAGGGATTAATTCACCCCTCCACTTT.

This chain joins TRBV30 and TRBJ2-5; 10 nucleotides match TRBD2. The CDR3 runs to 14 residues. The germline V gene encodes CDR1 GTSNPN and CDR2 SVGIG (reference sequence). J was trimmed by 4 bases and V by 3 bases; bases with no gene match: 5. The CDR3 loop reads CAWRGAGGRETQYF. The CDR3 region has the DNA TGTGCCTGGAGGGGAGCGGGGGGGCGAGAGACCCAGTACTTC.